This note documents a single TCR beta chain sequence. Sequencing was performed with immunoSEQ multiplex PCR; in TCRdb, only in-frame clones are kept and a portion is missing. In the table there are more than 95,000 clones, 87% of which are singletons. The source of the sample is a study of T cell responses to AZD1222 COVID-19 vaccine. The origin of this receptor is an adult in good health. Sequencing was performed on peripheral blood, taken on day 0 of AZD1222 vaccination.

This CDR3 reads CASSPGLAGGSDTQYF. CDR3 nucleotides: TGCGCCAGCAGCCCGGGACTAGCGGGAGGAAGCGATACGCAGTATTTT. This chain joins TRBV5-1 and TRBJ2-3; TRBD2 agrees at 15 bases. V lost 4 bases and J lost 6; bases outside the gene matches: 6. Germline V CDR1 and CDR2: SGHRS, YFSETQ. The length of the CDR3 is 16 residues.